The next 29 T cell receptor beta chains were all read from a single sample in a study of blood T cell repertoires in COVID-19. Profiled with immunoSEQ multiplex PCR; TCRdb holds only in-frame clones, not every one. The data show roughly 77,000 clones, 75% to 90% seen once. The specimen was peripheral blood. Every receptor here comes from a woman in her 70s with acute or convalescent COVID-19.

CDR3 sequence (DNA): TGTGCCAGCAGTTTATTTGAGGCAGATGAGCAGTTCTTC. Its protein is CASSLFEADEQFF. This sequence joins TRBV27 and TRBJ2-1; the D is unclear. Germline V gene lookup returns CDR1 MNHEY and CDR2 SMNVEV (reference sequence). The CDR3 runs 13 residues. Trimming stripped 1 base from V and 8 bases from J, with 9 bases between.

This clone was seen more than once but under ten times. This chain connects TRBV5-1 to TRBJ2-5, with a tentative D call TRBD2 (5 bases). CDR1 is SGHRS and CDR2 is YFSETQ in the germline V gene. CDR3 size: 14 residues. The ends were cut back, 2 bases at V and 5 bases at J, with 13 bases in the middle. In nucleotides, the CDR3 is TGCGCCAGCAGCTTAGCCGGGGAATTGGAGACCCAGTACTTC. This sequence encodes CASSLAGELETQYF.

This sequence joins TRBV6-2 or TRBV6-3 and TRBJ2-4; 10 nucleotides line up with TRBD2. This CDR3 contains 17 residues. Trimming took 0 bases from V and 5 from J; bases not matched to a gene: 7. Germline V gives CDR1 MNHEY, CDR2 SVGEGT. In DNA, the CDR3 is TGTGCCAGCAGTTACTCATCGTCTAGCGGGGGCCAAAACATTCAGTACTTC. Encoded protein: CASSYSSSSGGQNIQYF.

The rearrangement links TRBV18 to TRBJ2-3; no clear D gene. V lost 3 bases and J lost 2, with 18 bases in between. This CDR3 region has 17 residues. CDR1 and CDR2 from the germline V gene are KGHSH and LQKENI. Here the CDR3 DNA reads TGTGCCAGCTCACCCCCCAACGCGCGACTGCTCACAGATACGCAGTATTTT. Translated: CASSPPNARLLTDTQYF. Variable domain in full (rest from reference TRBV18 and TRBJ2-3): NAGVMQNPRHLVRRRGQEARLRCSPMKGHSHVYWYRQLPEEGLKFMVYLQKENIIDESGMPKERFSAEFPKEGPSILRIQQVVRGDSAAYFCASSPPNARLLTDTQYFGPGTRLTVL.

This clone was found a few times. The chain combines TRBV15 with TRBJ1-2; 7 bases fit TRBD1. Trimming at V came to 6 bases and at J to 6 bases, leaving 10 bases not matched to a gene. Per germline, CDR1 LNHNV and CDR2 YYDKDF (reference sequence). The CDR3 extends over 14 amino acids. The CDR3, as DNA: TGTGCCACCAGGGAGACAGGGAATAGGCATGGCTACACCTTC. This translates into CATRETGNRHGYTF.

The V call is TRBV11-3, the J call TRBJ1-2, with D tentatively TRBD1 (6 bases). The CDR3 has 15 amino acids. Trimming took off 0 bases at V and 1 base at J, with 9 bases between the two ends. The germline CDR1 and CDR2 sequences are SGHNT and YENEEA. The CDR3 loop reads CASSLEARGNYGYTF. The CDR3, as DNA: TGTGCCAGCAGCTTAGAAGCCAGGGGTAACTATGGCTACACCTTC.

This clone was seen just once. The CDR3 DNA follows: TGCGCCAGCAGCTTGGGGACAGGGGCCCTGAACACTGAAGCTTTCTTT. It translates to CASSLGTGALNTEAFF. V is TRBV5-1 and J is TRBJ1-1; TRBD1 aligns across 9 bases. Trimming cost V 0 bases and J 0 bases; bases outside gene matches: 3. CDR1 and CDR2 (germline): SGHRS, YFSETQ. This CDR3 is built from 16 residues.

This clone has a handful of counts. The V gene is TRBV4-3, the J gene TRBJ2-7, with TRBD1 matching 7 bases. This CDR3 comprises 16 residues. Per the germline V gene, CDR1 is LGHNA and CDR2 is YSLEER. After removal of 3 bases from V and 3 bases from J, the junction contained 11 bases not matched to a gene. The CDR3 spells CASSHSATGERYEQYF. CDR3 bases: TGCGCCAGCAGCCATAGCGCTACAGGGGAACGCTACGAGCAGTACTTC.

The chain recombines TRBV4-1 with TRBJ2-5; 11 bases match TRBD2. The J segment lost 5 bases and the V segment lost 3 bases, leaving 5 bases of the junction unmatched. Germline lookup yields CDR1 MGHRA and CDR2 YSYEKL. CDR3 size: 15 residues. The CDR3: CASSQIAGGAETQYF. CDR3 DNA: TGCGCCAGCAGCCAGATAGCGGGGGGGGCGGAGACCCAGTACTTC.

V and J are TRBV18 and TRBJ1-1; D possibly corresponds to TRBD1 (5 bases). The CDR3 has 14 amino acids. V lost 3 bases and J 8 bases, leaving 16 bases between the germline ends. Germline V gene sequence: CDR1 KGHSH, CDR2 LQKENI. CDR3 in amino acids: CASSPSSGIGEAFF. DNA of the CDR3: TGTGCCAGCTCACCCAGCTCAGGGATAGGCGAAGCTTTCTTT.

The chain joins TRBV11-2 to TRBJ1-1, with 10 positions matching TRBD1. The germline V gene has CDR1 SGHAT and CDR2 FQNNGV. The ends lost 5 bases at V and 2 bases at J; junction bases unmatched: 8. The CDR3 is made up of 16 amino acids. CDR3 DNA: TGTGCCAGCAGCCCTAGGACAGGGGGGAGCAACACTGAAGCTTTCTTT. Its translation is CASSPRTGGSNTEAFF.

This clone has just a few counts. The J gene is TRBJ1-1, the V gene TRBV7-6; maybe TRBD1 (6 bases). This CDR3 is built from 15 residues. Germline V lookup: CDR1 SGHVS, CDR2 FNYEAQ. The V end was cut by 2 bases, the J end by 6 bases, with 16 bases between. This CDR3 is CASSLLMGAISEAFF. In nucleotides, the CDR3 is TGTGCCAGCAGCTTATTGATGGGGGCCATATCTGAAGCTTTCTTT.

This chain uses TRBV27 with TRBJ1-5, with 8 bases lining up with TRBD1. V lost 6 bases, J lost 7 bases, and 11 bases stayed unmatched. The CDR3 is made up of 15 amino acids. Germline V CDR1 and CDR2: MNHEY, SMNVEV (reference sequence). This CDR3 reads CASSLRAGGPQPQHF. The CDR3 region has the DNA TGTGCCAGCAGCCTCCGGGCAGGGGGCCCCCAGCCCCAGCATTTT.

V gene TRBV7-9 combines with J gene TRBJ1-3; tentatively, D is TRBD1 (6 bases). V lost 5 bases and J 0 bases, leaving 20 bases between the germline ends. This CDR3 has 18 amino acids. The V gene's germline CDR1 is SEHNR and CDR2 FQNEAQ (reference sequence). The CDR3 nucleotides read TGTGCCAGCAGCCACGACCACCGGACAGAGAGCTCTGGAAACACCATATATTTT. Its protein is CASSHDHRTESSGNTIYF.

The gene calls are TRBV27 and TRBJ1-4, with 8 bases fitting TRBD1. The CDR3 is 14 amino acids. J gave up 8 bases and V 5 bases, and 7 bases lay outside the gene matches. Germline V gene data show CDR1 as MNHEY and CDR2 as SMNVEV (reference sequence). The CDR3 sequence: CASSTWTGREKLFF. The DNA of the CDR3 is TGTGCCAGCAGTACGTGGACAGGGAGGGAAAAACTGTTTTTT.

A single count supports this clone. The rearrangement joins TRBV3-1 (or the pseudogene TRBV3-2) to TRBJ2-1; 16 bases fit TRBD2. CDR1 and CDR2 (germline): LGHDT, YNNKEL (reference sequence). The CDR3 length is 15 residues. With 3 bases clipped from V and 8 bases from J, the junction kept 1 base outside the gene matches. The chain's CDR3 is CASSQGTSGGDEQFF. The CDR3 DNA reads TGTGCCAGCAGCCAGGGGACTAGCGGGGGGGATGAGCAGTTCTTC.

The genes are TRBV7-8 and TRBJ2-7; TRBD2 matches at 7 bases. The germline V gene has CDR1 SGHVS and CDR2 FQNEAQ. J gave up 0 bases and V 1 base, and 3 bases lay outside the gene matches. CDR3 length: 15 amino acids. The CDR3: CASSLDPSGSYEQYF. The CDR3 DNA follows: TGTGCCAGCAGCTTAGATCCTAGCGGCTCCTACGAGCAGTACTTC.

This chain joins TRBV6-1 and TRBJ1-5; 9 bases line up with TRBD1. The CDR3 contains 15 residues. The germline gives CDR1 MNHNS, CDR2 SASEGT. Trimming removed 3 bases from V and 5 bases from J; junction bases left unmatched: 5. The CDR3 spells CASSELQGADQPQHF. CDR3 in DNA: TGTGCCAGCAGTGAGCTACAGGGGGCTGATCAGCCCCAGCATTTT.

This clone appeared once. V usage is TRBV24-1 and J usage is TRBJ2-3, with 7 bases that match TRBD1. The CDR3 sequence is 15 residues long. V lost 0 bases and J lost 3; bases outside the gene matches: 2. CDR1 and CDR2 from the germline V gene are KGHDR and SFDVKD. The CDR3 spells CATSDLGQATDTQYF. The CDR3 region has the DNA TGTGCCACCAGTGATTTGGGACAGGCGACAGATACGCAGTATTTT.

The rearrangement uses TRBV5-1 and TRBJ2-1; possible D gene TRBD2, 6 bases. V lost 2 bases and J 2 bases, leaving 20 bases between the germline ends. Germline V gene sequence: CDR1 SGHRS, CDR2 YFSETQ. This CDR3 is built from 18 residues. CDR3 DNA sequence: TGCGCCAGCAGCTTTCCGAACCGAGGTAGCGGCACCTACAATGAGCAGTTCTTC. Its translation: CASSFPNRGSGTYNEQFF.

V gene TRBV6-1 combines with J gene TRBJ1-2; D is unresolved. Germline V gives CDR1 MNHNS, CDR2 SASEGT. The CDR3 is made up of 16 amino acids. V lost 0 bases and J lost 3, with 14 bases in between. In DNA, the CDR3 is TGTGCCAGCAGTGAAGCGGTAGAGCTTCACTACTATGGCTACACCTTC. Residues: CASSEAVELHYYGYTF.

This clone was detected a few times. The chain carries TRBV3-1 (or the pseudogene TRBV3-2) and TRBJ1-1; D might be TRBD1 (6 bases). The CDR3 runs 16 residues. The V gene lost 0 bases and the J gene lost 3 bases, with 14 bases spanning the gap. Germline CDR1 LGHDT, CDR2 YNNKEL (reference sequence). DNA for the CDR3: TGTGCCAGCAGCCAAGAACCAACAGGGAGCGACACTGAAGCTTTCTTT. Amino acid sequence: CASSQEPTGSDTEAFF.

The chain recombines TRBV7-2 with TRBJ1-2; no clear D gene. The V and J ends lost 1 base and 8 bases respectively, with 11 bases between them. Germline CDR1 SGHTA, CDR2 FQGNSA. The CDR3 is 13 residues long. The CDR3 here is CASSLGGIGGYTF. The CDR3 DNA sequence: TGTGCCAGCAGCTTAGGAGGGATAGGGGGCTACACCTTC. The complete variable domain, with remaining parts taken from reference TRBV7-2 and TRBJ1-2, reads GAGVSQSPSNKVTEKGKDVELRCDPISGHTALYWYRQSLGQGLEFLIYFQGNSAPDKSGLPSDRFSAERTGGSVSTLTIQRTQQEDSAVYLCASSLGGIGGYTFGSGTRLTVV.

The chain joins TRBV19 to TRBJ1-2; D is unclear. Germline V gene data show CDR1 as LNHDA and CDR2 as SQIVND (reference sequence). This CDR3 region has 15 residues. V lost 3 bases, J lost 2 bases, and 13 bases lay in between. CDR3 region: CASSIQLTANYGYTF. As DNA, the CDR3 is TGTGCCAGTAGTATTCAACTCACTGCCAACTATGGCTACACCTTC.

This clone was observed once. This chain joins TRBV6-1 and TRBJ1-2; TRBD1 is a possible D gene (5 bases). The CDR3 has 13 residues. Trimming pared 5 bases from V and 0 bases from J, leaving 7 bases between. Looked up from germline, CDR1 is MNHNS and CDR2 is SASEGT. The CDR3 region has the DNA TGTGCCAGCAGTTTGGACACTAACTATGGCTACACCTTC. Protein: CASSLDTNYGYTF.

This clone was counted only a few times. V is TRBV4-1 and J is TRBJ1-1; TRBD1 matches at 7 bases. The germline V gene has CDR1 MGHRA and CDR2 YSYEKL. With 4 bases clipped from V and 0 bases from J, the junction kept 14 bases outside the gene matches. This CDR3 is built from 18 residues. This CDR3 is CASSRRRLQGIMNTEAFF. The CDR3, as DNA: TGCGCCAGCAGCCGGAGAAGGTTACAGGGGATCATGAACACTGAAGCTTTCTTT.

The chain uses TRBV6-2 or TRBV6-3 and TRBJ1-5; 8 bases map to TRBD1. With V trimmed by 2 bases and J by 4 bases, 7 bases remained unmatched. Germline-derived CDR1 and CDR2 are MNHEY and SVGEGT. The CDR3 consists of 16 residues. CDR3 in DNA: TGTGCCAGCAGTTACACGATCGGGACAGGAAATCAGCCCCAGCATTTT. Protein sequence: CASSYTIGTGNQPQHF.

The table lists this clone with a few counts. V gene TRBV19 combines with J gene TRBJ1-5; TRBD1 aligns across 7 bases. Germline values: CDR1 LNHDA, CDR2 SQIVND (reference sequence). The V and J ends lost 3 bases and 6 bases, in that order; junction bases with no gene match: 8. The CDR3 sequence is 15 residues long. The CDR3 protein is CASSIHRGGGQPQHF. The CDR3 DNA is TGTGCCAGTAGTATTCACAGAGGGGGCGGTCAGCCCCAGCATTTT. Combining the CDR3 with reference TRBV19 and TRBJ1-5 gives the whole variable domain DGGITQSPKYLFRKEGQNVTLSCEQNLNHDAMYWYRQDPGQGLRLIYYSQIVNDFQKGDIAEGYSVSREKKESFPLTVTSAQKNPTAFYLCASSIHRGGGQPQHFGDGTRLSIL.

CDR3 region: CASSPRTAEVEAFF. The CDR3 nucleotides are TGTGCCAGCTCACCAAGGACAGCTGAGGTTGAAGCTTTCTTT. This chain links TRBV18 with TRBJ1-1, with D tentatively TRBD1 (6 bases). The CDR3 spans 14 residues. With 2 bases removed from V and 7 bases from J, the gap between germline ends came to 14 bases. CDR1 and CDR2 from the germline V gene are KGHSH and LQKENI.